The 13 T cell receptor beta chains below were found in one sample sequenced in a study of brain T cells in children with intractable seizures. Assay used: immunoSEQ multiplex PCR; TCRdb lists only in-frame clones, some missing. The repertoire includes a few hundred thousand clones, about 93% of them detected once, and 5% to 7% sits in the top ten. Time point: blood from clinic visit 5 months post-surgery; TSC patient then seizure free. The source was peripheral blood, collected around 5 months after surgery. These receptors all stem from a boy younger than two with tuberous sclerosis and intractable seizures.

This chain joins TRBV24-1 and TRBJ2-2; 10 nucleotides agree with TRBD2. The CDR3 has 15 residues. The V segment lost 10 bases and the J segment 2 bases; nucleotides outside the gene matches: 6. Germline CDR1 is KGHDR and CDR2 is SFDVKD. The CDR3 sequence is CATGSGRVNTGELFF. The CDR3 nucleotides read TGTGCCACAGGGAGCGGGAGGGTTAACACCGGGGAGCTGTTTTTT.

J is TRBJ2-7 and V is TRBV4-2, with 10 bases that match TRBD2. The trim removed 0 bases at V and 4 bases at J, leaving 3 bases unmatched. The CDR3 contains 15 residues. The V gene's germline CDR1 is LGHNA and CDR2 YNFKEQ. The CDR3: CASSQDPSGRYEQYF. As DNA, the CDR3 is TGTGCCAGCAGCCAAGACCCTAGCGGGAGATACGAGCAGTACTTC.

The chain joins TRBV5-1 to TRBJ2-7; 9 bases fit TRBD1. Germline V CDR1 and CDR2: SGHRS, YFSETQ. CDR3 length: 14 amino acids. Unmatched junction bases numbered 6, after V lost 3 bases and J lost 5 bases. The CDR3: CASSSGTGINEQYF. The DNA for the CDR3 is TGCGCCAGCAGCTCCGGGACAGGGATCAACGAGCAGTACTTC.

The chain couples TRBV7-9 to TRBJ2-1, with D tentatively TRBD2 (5 bases). CDR1 is SEHNR and CDR2 is FQNEAQ in the germline V gene (reference sequence). The CDR3 sequence is 13 residues long. Trimming took off 5 bases at V and 4 bases at J, with 9 bases between the two ends. CDR3 region: CASSRGLYNEQFF. The CDR3 coding sequence is TGTGCCAGCAGCCGCGGACTTTACAATGAGCAGTTCTTC.

Judged by abundance, this clone is medium-sized. The chain has TRBV6-5 and TRBJ1-2; D uncertain. The CDR3 runs to 13 residues. V lost 5 bases to trimming and J lost 6 bases, with 13 bases between them. The V gene's germline CDR1 is MNHEY and CDR2 SVGAGI. The DNA for the CDR3 is TGTGCCAGCAGTACCGGGGTAACCAATGGCTACACCTTC. Amino acids: CASSTGVTNGYTF.

V gene TRBV20-1 combines with J gene TRBJ1-2, with D unresolved. V was cut by 6 bases and J by 7 bases, with 6 bases left in between. The CDR3 sequence is 9 residues long. Looked up from germline, CDR1 is DFQATT and CDR2 is SNEGSKA (reference sequence). The CDR3: CSAGGGYTF. The CDR3 DNA follows: TGCAGTGCAGGAGGTGGCTACACCTTC.

The genes are TRBV18 and TRBJ1-2; possible D gene TRBD1, 6 bases. V was clipped by 5 bases and J by 1 base, with 14 bases between them. The CDR3 sequence is 15 residues long. Germline V gene data show CDR1 as KGHSH and CDR2 as LQKENI. CDR3 loop: CASSLDSPINYGYTF. Here the CDR3 DNA reads TGTGCCAGCTCATTGGACAGTCCGATTAACTATGGCTACACCTTC.

The chain uses TRBV7-9 and TRBJ1-1; D gene ambiguous. The germline gives CDR1 SEHNR, CDR2 FQNEAQ (reference sequence). The CDR3 contains 16 residues. V dropped 7 bases and J dropped 1 base, with 19 bases sitting between them. The CDR3 bases are TGTGCCAGCATCCCCGGAGGCCCACTAAGGAACACTGAAGCTTTCTTT. It specifies CASIPGGPLRNTEAFF.

On this clone: The sample has other DNA sequences that encode this CDR3 too. The chain couples TRBV5-1 to TRBJ1-2; D is undetermined. Germline CDR1 is SGHRS and CDR2 is YFSETQ. CDR3 length: 13 residues. The V end lost 1 base, the J end lost 0 bases, and 4 bases lay between the germline ends. The CDR3 loop reads CASSLTANYGYTF. The DNA for the CDR3 is TGCGCCAGCAGCTTGACAGCTAACTATGGCTACACCTTC. Drawing the rest from reference TRBV5-1 and TRBJ1-2, the complete variable domain is KAGVTQTPRYLIKTRGQQVTLSCSPISGHRSVSWYQQTPGQGLQFLFEYFSETQRNKGNFPGRFSGRQFSNSRSEMNVSTLELGDSALYLCASSLTANYGYTFGSGTRLTVV.

This chain uses TRBV14 with TRBJ1-2, with D possibly TRBD1 on 5 matching bases. In germline, CDR1 is SGHDN, CDR2 FVKESK. With 1 base removed from V and 4 bases from J, the gap between germline ends came to 10 bases. This CDR3 spans 14 amino acids. CDR3 loop: CASSQGARAYGYTF. CDR3 DNA sequence: TGTGCCAGCAGCCAAGGTGCCAGGGCCTATGGCTACACCTTC.

The J gene is TRBJ1-2, the V gene TRBV6-1; 9 bases fit TRBD1. CDR1 and CDR2 (germline): MNHNS, SASEGT. CDR3 size: 15 residues. V shed 1 base, J shed 4 bases, and the junction held 4 bases outside the gene matches. CDR3: CASSEGRQGGYGYTF. As DNA, the CDR3 is TGTGCCAGCAGTGAAGGTCGACAGGGGGGCTATGGCTACACCTTC.

The chain joins TRBV12-3 or TRBV12-4 to TRBJ1-1; D is unclear. The length of the CDR3 is 13 residues. The ends were cut back, 5 bases at V and 0 bases at J, with 7 bases in the middle. CDR3 sequence: CASSPSVNTEAFF. The CDR3 DNA reads TGTGCCAGCAGTCCCTCGGTGAACACTGAAGCTTTCTTT.

J is TRBJ1-6 and V is TRBV27, with D possibly being TRBD1 (5 bases). V lost 4 bases and J lost 11, with 15 bases in between. Germline lookup yields CDR1 MNHEY and CDR2 SMNVEV (reference sequence). CDR3 length: 14 residues. The CDR3 protein is CASSSSQGRAPLHF. The CDR3 DNA is TGTGCCAGCAGTTCCTCCCAGGGAAGGGCACCCCTCCACTTT.